These T cell receptor beta chains were read from a single sample in a study. MiXCR, run by TCRdb on the 5' RACE reads, gives a single entry per CDR3 protein. Seen here are around 6,200 distinct CDR3 sequences, about 60% observed once, and the top ten hold about 12%. The specimen sequenced was naive CD4+ T cells sorted from blood. The receptors derive from a female donor with breast cancer. CDR3s include the opening cysteine and the closing phenylalanine or tryptophan. The D gene is left open where the match is weak. Not all rows give a size; the values are once, few, many and, for expanded clones, a class.

j_call d_call v_call clone_size cdr3_aa cdr3_nt
TRBJ2-1 TRBD2 TRBV7-9 . CASSPTSGAYNEQFF TGTGCCAGCAGCCCGACTAGCGGGGCCTACAATGAGCAGTTCTTC
TRBJ2-7 TRBD2 TRBV20-1 once CSASALAGWDEQYF TGCAGTGCTAGCGCACTAGCGGGGTGGGACGAGCAGTACTTC
TRBJ2-3 . TRBV5-1 . CASSLGQPFSTDTQYF TGCGCCAGCAGCTTGGGACAGCCTTTTAGCACAGATACGCAGTATTTT
TRBJ2-7 . TRBV20-1 few CSVKRRTYEQYF TGCAGTGTCAAGAGGAGAACCTACGAGCAGTACTTC
TRBJ2-7 . TRBV7-3 . CASSYVWDPLAYEQYF TGTGCCAGCAGCTACGTTTGGGACCCCCTTGCCTACGAGCAGTACTTC
TRBJ1-5 . TRBV6-1 . CASRAFDNQPQHF TGTGCCAGCAGAGCCTTTGACAATCAGCCCCAGCATTTT
TRBJ1-1 TRBD1 TRBV7-9 few CASSLDRGRPAVGAFF TGTGCCAGCAGCTTAGACAGGGGACGACCGGCTGTGGGAGCTTTCTTT
TRBJ2-3 . TRBV30 once CAWSAGGMDTQYF TGTGCCTGGAGTGCCGGCGGAATGGATACGCAGTATTTT
TRBJ2-1 TRBD1 TRBV4-3 . CASSRGQGGYNEQFF TGCGCCAGCAGCCGAGGACAGGGGGGCTACAATGAGCAGTTCTTC
TRBJ2-3 TRBD2 TRBV7-2 . CASSLELAGPTDTQYF TGTGCCAGCAGCTTAGAACTAGCGGGGCCCACAGATACGCAGTATTTT
TRBJ2-2 . TRBV6-5 . CASTRGPANTGELFF TGTGCCAGCACTCGGGGACCAGCGAACACCGGGGAGCTGTTTTTT
TRBJ2-3 . TRBV18 few CASSRTTDTQYF TGTGCCAGCTCACGAACCACAGATACGCAGTATTTT
TRBJ2-1 TRBD1 TRBV7-2 . CASSHVGQGVNNEQFF TGTGCCAGCAGCCATGTAGGACAGGGGGTTAACAATGAGCAGTTCTTC
TRBJ2-1 TRBD2 TRBV20-1 . CSPQREYNEQFF TGCTCACCACAGCGGGAATACAATGAGCAGTTCTTC
TRBJ2-3 TRBD2 TRBV7-6 . CASSLRPSGGTDTQYF TGTGCCAGCAGCTTAAGGCCTAGCGGAGGCACAGATACGCAGTATTTT
TRBJ2-5 . TRBV7-9 . CASSFGGQETQYF TGTGCCAGCAGCTTCGGGGGGCAGGAGACCCAGTACTTC
TRBJ2-7 . TRBV6-1 few CASTERPREQYF TGTGCCAGCACCGAGCGCCCCCGCGAGCAGTACTTC
TRBJ2-3 TRBD2 TRBV4-3 . CASSRLAGGTDTQYF TGCGCCAGCAGTCGGCTAGCGGGGGGCACAGATACGCAGTATTTT
TRBJ2-1 . TRBV7-9 . CASSLASGVNSEQFF TGTGCCAGCAGCTTAGCGTCGGGTGTTAATAGTGAGCAGTTCTTC
TRBJ2-1 . TRBV20-1 . CSAKDATSYNEQFF TGCAGTGCTAAAGACGCCACCTCCTACAATGAGCAGTTCTTC
TRBJ2-3 . TRBV7-9 few CASSLGAGTAGTDTQYF TGTGCCAGCAGCCTAGGTGCCGGGACAGCGGGGACAGATACGCAGTATTTT
TRBJ1-6 . TRBV5-4 . CASSSSSGYLGNSPLHF TGTGCCAGCAGCTCATCCAGCGGGTATCTGGGTAATTCACCCCTCCACTTT
TRBJ2-5 TRBD2 TRBV4-3 . CASSQDFSLVAGDSQETQYF TGCGCCAGCAGCCAAGATTTTAGTTTGGTAGCGGGAGACTCCCAAGAGACCCAGTACTTC
TRBJ2-3 . TRBV29-1 . CSVVGGPGVDTQYF TGCAGCGTTGTCGGCGGTCCAGGGGTAGATACGCAGTATTTT
TRBJ2-1 . TRBV20-1 . CSASGAGNNEQFF TGCAGTGCTAGTGGTGCGGGAAACAATGAGCAGTTCTTC
TRBJ2-1 . TRBV7-7 few CASSLAAGYEQFF TGTGCCAGCAGCTTAGCGGCAGGGTATGAGCAGTTCTTC
TRBJ1-5 . TRBV27 . CASTGGLGITDTQHF TGTGCCAGCACCGGGGGGCTGGGGATCACAGATACGCAGCATTTT
TRBJ2-7 . TRBV29-1 . CSVEGPIGYEQYF TGCAGCGTTGAAGGGCCGATAGGCTACGAGCAGTACTTC
TRBJ2-3 . TRBV20-1 . CSARDGGSSDTQYF TGCAGTGCTCGCGACGGCGGCTCGTCAGATACGCAGTATTTT
TRBJ2-7 . TRBV6-4 few CASSAMGGGEQYF TGTGCCAGCAGTGCCATGGGGGGTGGCGAGCAGTACTTC
TRBJ2-7 TRBD2 TRBV10-3 . CAISDAIAGGYEQYF TGTGCCATCAGTGACGCGATAGCGGGGGGCTACGAGCAGTACTTC
TRBJ2-3 . TRBV28 . CASGPNPSPIDTQYF TGTGCCAGCGGTCCTAATCCTAGTCCTATAGATACGCAGTATTTT
TRBJ2-1 . TRBV4-1 few CASSHPGTGFGEQFF TGCGCCAGCAGCCACCCCGGGACGGGGTTCGGTGAGCAGTTCTTC
TRBJ2-3 . TRBV7-2 . CASSLGDFPDTQYF TGTGCCAGCAGCTTAGGGGACTTCCCAGATACGCAGTATTTT
TRBJ2-2 . TRBV7-8 few CASSPARTPNTGELFF TGTGCCAGCAGCCCGGCCCGTACACCGAACACCGGGGAGCTGTTTTTT
TRBJ2-7 . TRBV18 . CASSGTGTDIYEQYF TGTGCCAGCTCAGGCACGGGCACTGACATCTACGAGCAGTACTTC
TRBJ2-3 TRBD2 TRBV5-1 once CASSRGTSGSSDTQYF TGCGCCAGCAGTCGAGGGACTAGCGGGAGCTCAGATACGCAGTATTTT
TRBJ1-1 . TRBV29-1 . CSVAGLNTEAFF TGCAGCGTTGCTGGGTTGAACACTGAAGCTTTCTTT
TRBJ1-1 TRBD1 TRBV7-3 few CASSVTGTGNTEAFF TGTGCCAGCAGCGTCACCGGGACAGGCAACACTGAAGCTTTCTTT
TRBJ2-7 . TRBV20-1 . CSASSEYSYEQYF TGCAGTGCTAGTTCCGAGTACTCCTACGAGCAGTACTTC
TRBJ2-2 . TRBV9 . CASSVETARAGELFF TGTGCCAGCAGCGTAGAGACAGCTCGGGCCGGGGAGCTGTTTTTT